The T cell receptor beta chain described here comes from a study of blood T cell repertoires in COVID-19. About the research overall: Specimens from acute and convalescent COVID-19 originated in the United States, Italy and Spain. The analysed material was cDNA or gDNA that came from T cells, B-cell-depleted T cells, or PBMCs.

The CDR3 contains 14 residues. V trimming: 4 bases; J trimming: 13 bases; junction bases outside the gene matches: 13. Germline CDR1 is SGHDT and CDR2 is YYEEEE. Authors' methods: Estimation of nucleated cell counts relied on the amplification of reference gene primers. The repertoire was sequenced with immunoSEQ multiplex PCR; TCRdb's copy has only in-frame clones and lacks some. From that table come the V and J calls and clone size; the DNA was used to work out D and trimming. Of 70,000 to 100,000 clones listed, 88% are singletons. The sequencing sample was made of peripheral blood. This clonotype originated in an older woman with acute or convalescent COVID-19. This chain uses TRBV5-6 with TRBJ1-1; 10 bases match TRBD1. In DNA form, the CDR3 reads TGTGCCAGCAGCATATTATTTTCCGGGACAGGGGATTTCTTT. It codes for CASSILFSGTGDFF.